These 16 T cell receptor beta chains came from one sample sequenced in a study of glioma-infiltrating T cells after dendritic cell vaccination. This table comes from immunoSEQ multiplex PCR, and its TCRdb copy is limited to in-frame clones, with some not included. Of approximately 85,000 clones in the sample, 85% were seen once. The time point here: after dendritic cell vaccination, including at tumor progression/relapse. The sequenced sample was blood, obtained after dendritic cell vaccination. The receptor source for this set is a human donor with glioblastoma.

The CDR3, as DNA: TGTGCCACCAGCAGAGGCGTTGGGGGGGTAGCCAAAAACATTCAGTACTTC. Residues: CATSRGVGGVAKNIQYF. The chain employs TRBV15 and TRBJ2-4, with 7 bases fitting TRBD2. Trimming cost V 1 base and J 0 bases; bases outside gene matches: 6. The CDR3 sequence is 17 residues long. CDR1 is LNHNV and CDR2 is YYDKDF in the germline V gene (reference sequence).

The CDR3 protein is CATRQRGELFF. The CDR3 coding sequence is TGTGCCACAAGACAGCGCGGGGAGCTGTTTTTT. The chain is built from TRBV19 and TRBJ2-2; tentatively, D is TRBD1 (5 bases). Trimming removed 10 bases at V and 7 bases at J, with 10 bases between. Looked up from germline, CDR1 is LNHDA and CDR2 is SQIVND (reference sequence). The length of the CDR3 is 11 residues.

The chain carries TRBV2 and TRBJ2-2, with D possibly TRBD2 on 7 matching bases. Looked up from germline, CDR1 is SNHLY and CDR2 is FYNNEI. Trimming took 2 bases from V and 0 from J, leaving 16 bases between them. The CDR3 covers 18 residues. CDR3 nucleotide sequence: TGTGCCAGCAGTGAAAGTTTCCGGGGGGCTACGAACACCGGGGAGCTGTTTTTT. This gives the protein CASSESFRGATNTGELFF.

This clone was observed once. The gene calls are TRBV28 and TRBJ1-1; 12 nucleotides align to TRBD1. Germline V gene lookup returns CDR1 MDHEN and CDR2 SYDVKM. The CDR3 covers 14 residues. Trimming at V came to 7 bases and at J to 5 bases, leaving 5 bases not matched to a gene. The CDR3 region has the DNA TGTGCCAGCACGGGACAGGGGGCACGGACTGAAGCTTTCTTT. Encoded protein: CASTGQGARTEAFF.

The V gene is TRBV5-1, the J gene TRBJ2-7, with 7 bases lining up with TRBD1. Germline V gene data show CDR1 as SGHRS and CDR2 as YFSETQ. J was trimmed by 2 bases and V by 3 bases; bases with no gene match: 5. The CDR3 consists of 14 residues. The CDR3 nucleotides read TGCGCCAGCAGCTACCGGGACAGCACCTACGAGCAGTACTTC. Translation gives CASSYRDSTYEQYF. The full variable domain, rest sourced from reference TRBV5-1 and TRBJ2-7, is KAGVTQTPRYLIKTRGQQVTLSCSPISGHRSVSWYQQTPGQGLQFLFEYFSETQRNKGNFPGRFSGRQFSNSRSEMNVSTLELGDSALYLCASSYRDSTYEQYFGPGTRLTVT.

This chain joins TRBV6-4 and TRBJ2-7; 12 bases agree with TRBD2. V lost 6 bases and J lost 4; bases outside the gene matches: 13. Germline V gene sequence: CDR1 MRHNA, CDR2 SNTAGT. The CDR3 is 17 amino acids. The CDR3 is CASRLGRLAGGKYEQYF. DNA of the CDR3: TGTGCCAGCAGGCTCGGTCGGCTAGCGGGGGGGAAGTACGAGCAGTACTTC.

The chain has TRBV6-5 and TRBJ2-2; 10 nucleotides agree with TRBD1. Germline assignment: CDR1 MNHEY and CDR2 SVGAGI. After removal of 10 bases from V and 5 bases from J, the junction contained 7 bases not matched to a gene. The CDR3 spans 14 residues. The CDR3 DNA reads TGTGCCACCTCAGACAGGGGGCGAACCGGGGAGCTGTTTTTT. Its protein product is CATSDRGRTGELFF.

In DNA, the CDR3 is TGTGCCAGCAGTCTCGGGACAGATACGCAGTATTTT. This codes for CASSLGTDTQYF. This rearrangement joins TRBV27 to TRBJ2-3, with unresolved D. V was shortened by 5 bases and J by 3 bases, with 6 bases between the two germline ends. Germline V gene data show CDR1 as MNHEY and CDR2 as SMNVEV (reference sequence). The length of the CDR3 is 12 residues.

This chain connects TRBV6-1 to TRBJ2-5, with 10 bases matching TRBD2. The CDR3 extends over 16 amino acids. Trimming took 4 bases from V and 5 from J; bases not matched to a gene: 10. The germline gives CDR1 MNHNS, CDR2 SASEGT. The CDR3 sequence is CASSGNGLAVWETQYF. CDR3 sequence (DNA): TGTGCCAGCAGTGGAAATGGACTAGCGGTTTGGGAGACCCAGTACTTC.

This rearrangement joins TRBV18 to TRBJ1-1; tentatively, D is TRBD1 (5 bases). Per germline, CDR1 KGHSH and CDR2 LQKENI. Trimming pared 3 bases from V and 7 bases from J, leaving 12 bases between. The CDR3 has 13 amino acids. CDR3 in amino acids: CASSPSRGFEAFF. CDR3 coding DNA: TGTGCCAGCTCACCTTCAAGGGGTTTTGAAGCTTTCTTT.

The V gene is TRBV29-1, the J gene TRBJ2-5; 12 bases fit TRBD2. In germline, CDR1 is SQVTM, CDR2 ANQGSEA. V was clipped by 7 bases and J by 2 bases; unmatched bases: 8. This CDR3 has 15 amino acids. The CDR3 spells CSAVPTSGGQETQYF. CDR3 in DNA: TGCAGCGCGGTCCCGACTAGCGGGGGACAAGAGACCCAGTACTTC.

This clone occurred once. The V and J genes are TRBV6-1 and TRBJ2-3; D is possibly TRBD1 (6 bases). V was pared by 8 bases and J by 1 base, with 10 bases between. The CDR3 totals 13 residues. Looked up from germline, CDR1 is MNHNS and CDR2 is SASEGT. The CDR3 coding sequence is TGTGCCAGCCGACAGGCCCGCACAGATACGCAGTATTTT. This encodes CASRQARTDTQYF.

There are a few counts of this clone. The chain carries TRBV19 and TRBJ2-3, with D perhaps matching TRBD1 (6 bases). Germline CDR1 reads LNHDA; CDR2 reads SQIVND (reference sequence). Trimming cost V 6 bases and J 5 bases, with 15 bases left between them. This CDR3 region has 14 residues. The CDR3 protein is CASSTGPSGDTQYF. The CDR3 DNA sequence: TGTGCCAGTAGCACAGGGCCGTCCGGAGATACGCAGTATTTT.

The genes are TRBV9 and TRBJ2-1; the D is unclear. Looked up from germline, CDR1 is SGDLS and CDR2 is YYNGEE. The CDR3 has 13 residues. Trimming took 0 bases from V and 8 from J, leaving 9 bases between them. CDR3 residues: CASSVDFGDEQFF. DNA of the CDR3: TGTGCCAGCAGCGTAGATTTCGGTGATGAGCAGTTCTTC.

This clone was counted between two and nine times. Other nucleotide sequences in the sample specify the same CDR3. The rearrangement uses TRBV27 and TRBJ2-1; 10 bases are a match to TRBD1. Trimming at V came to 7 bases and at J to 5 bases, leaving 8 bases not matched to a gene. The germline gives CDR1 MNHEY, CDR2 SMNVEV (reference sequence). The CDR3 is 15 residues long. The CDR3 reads CASKPGTGVHNEQFF. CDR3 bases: TGTGCCAGCAAGCCCGGGACAGGGGTCCACAATGAGCAGTTCTTC.

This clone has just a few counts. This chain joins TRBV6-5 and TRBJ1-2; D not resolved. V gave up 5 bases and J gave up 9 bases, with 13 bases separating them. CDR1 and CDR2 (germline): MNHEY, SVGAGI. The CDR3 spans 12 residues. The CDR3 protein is CASSPMHQSYTF. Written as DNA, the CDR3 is TGTGCCAGCAGTCCCATGCATCAGAGCTACACCTTC.